This TCR beta chain appears in the sequencing data of a study of T cell responses to AZD1222 COVID-19 vaccine. Data came from immunoSEQ multiplex PCR; TCRdb stores just in-frame clones and leaves some out. Found here are about 53,000 clones, about 87% of them singletons; the top ten hold 2% to 3%. The CDR3 loop spans 18 amino acids. Germline loops: CDR1 SGDLS, CDR2 YYNGEE. J was trimmed by 0 bases and V by 0 bases; bases with no gene match: 8. The chain carries TRBV9 and TRBJ2-2; 7 bases match TRBD1. The sequence was collected from an adult who received the AZD1222 COVID-19 vaccine. Sequenced material: peripheral blood, taken 28 days after the second AZD1222 dose. DNA for the CDR3: TGTGCCAGCAGCGTAGATGGCAGGGGGACACCGAACACCGGGGAGCTGTTTTTT. This translates into CASSVDGRGTPNTGELFF.